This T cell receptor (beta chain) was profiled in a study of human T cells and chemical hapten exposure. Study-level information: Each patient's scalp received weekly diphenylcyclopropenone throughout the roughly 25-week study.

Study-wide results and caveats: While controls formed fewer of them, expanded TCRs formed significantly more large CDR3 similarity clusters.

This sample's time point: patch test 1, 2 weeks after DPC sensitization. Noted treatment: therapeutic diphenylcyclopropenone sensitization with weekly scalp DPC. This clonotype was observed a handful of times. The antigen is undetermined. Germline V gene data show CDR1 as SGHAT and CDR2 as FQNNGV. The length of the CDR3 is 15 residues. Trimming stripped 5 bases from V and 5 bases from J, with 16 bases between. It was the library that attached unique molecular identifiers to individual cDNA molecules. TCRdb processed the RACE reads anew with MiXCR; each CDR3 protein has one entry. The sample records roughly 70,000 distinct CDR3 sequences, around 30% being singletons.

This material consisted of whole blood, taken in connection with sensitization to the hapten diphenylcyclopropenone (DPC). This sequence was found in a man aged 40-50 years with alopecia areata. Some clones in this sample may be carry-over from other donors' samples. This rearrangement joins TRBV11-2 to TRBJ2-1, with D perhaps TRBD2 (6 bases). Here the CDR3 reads CASSPRRGQNNEQFF. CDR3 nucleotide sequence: TGTGCCAGCAGCCCCCGGAGGGGCCAGAACAATGAGCAGTTCTTC.